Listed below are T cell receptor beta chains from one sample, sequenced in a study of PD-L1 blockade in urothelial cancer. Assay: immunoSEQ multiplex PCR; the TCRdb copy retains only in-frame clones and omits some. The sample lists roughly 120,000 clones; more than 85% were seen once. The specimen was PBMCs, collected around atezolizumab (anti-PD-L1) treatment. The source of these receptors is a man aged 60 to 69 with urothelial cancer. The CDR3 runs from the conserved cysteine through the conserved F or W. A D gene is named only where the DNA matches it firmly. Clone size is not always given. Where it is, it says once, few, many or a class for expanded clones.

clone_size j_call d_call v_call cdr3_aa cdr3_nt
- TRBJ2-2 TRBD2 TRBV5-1 CASSWRTSGRTTGELFF TGCGCCAGCAGCTGGAGGACTAGCGGGAGAACTACCGGGGAGCTGTTTTTT
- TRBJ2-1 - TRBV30 CAWSGQGGYNEQFF TGTGCCTGGAGTGGTCAGGGGGGCTACAATGAGCAGTTCTTC
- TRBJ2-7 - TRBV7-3 CASSGTGSYEQYF TGTGCCAGCAGCGGAACAGGGTCCTACGAGCAGTACTTC
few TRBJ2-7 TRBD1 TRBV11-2 CASSIDRGSYEQYF TGTGCCAGCAGCATTGACAGGGGATCATACGAGCAGTACTTC
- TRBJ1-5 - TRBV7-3 CASSLSAGNNQPQHF TGTGCCAGCAGCTTATCGGCAGGGAATAATCAGCCCCAGCATTTT
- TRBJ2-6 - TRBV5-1 CASTDGPGGANVLTF TGCGCCAGCACGGACGGGCCGGGAGGGGCCAACGTCCTGACTTTC
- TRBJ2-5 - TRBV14 CASSQVRGLTQETQYF TGTGCCAGCAGCCAAGTGCGGGGACTCACTCAAGAGACCCAGTACTTC
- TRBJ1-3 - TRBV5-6 CASSFGRLPAAGNTIYF TGTGCCAGCAGCTTTGGGCGCCTGCCGGCTGCTGGAAACACCATATATTTT
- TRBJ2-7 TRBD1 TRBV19 CASSPGQGGYEQYF TGTGCCAGTAGTCCGGGACAGGGGGGATACGAGCAGTACTTC
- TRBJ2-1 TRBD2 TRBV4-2 CASSRGAAGIYNEQFF TGTGCCAGCAGCCGCGGGGCAGCGGGAATCTACAATGAGCAGTTCTTC
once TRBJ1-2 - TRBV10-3 CAILREGYGYTF TGTGCCATTCTCCGGGAGGGCTATGGCTACACCTTC
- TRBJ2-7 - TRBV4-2 CASSQVVRVYEQYF TGTGCCAGCAGCCAAGTTGTCAGGGTCTACGAGCAGTACTTC
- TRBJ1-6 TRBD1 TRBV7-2 CASSTGSYNSPLHF TGTGCCAGCTCGACAGGGTCCTATAATTCACCCCTCCACTTT
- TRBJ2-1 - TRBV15 CATSGRYSDTGFF TGTGCCACCAGCGGGCGCTACTCGGACACGGGGTTCTTC
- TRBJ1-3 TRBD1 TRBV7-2 CASSLRQGRRGNTIYF TGTGCCAGCAGCCTCAGACAGGGGCGTCGAGGAAACACCATATATTTT
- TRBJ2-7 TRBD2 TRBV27 CASSLRTSGGYEQYF TGTGCCAGCAGTCTCCGGACTAGCGGCGGATACGAGCAGTACTTC
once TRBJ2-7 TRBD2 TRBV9 CASSVGTSGGEEQYF TGTGCCAGCAGCGTAGGAACTAGCGGGGGAGAGGAGCAGTACTTC
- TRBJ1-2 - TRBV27 CASTCYGYTF TGTGCCAGCACCTGCTATGGCTACACCTTC
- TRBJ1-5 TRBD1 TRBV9 CASSVGTGYQPQHF TGTGCCAGCAGCGTTGGGACAGGGTATCAGCCCCAGCATTTT
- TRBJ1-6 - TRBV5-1 CASSLGQANSPLHF TGCGCCAGCAGCTTGGGACAGGCGAATTCACCCCTCCACTTT
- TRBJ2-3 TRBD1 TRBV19 CASSIGTGSTDTQYF TGTGCCAGTAGTATTGGGACAGGGAGCACAGATACGCAGTATTTT
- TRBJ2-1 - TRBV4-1 CASSQESSAYNEQFF TGCGCCAGCAGCCAAGAGTCTAGCGCCTACAATGAGCAGTTCTTC
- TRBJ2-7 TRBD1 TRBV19 CASSIQGDGPYEQYF TGTGCCAGTAGTATCCAGGGGGACGGCCCCTACGAGCAGTACTTC
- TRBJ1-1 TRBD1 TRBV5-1 CASSPGGLRTEAFF TGCGCCAGCAGCCCAGGGGGCTTGCGGACTGAAGCTTTCTTT
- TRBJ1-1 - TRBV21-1 CASSKENRGKTEAFF TGTGCCAGCAGCAAAGAGAACAGGGGAAAGACTGAAGCTTTCTTT
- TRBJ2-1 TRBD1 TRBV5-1 CASSADRVNEQFF TGCGCCAGCAGCGCGGACAGGGTCAATGAGCAGTTCTTC
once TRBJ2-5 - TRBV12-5 CASGLLRVETQYF TGTGCTAGTGGTTTGTTGAGGGTTGAGACCCAGTACTTC